This T cell receptor (beta chain) is drawn from a study of beta chain features in type 1 diabetes. The wider study: No patient-donor differences in age, gender, total cells or subset yield. Findings and caveats of the study: TCRB CDR3s were moderately but significantly shorter in Type 1 diabetes patients in all four CD4+ subsets.

This clone was picked up a small number of times. Its antigen remains unknown. Cell sorting via CD45RO/CCR7/CD25/CD127/CD95/CD27 was performed to obtain CD4+ naive, central memory, regulatory and stem cell-like memory cells. Reverse transcribing all isolated RNA meant expressed TCRB transcripts were sequenced. TCRdb's copy holds only in-frame clones and misses some; the assay was immunoSEQ multiplex PCR. The table includes just over 450,000 clones, about 30% detected once. There are 13 residues in the CDR3. The V gene's germline CDR1 is LNHNV and CDR2 YYDKDF (reference sequence). Between the trimmed V and J ends, which lost 1 base and 6 bases, there was a span of 7 bases.

Sequenced sample: naive CD4+ T cells from blood. The V call is TRBV15, the J call TRBJ1-5, with unresolved D. This clonotype was sampled from a man aged 18-30 years in good health. CDR3 DNA: TGTGCCACCAGCAGAGCTCGTGGTCAGCCCCAGCATTTT. Amino acid sequence: CATSRARGQPQHF.